The 32 T cell receptor beta chains given below trace back to one sample, sequenced in a study of shared clonotypes between healthy human individuals. Sequenced by immunoSEQ multiplex PCR; TCRdb stores in-frame clones only, minus some. The table includes hundreds of thousands of clones, around 96% detected once. Sequenced input: naive CD4+ T cells sorted from blood. Stated subset: CD45RA+ positively selected. The receptors stem from a woman between 25 and 40 years old in good health.

The V gene is TRBV5-1, the J gene TRBJ2-5; the D gene could be TRBD1 or TRBD2 (5 bases each). V was pared by 4 bases and J by 5 bases, with 21 bases between. This CDR3 region has 16 residues. CDR1 is SGHRS and CDR2 is YFSETQ in the germline V gene. The DNA of the CDR3 is TGCGCCAGCAGCCCCGACGCTCTGCGATGGGGGGAGACCCAGTACTTC. Its protein product is CASSPDALRWGETQYF.

The chain has TRBV4-2 and TRBJ1-2; 7 bases match TRBD1. The CDR3 totals 14 residues. The trim removed 4 bases at V and 6 bases at J, leaving 8 bases unmatched. Germline V gene lookup returns CDR1 LGHNA and CDR2 YNFKEQ. The CDR3: CASSRVGQQDGYTF. The CDR3 DNA reads as TGTGCCAGCAGCCGGGTGGGACAGCAGGATGGCTACACCTTC.

The genes are TRBV19 and TRBJ2-7; 9 bases align to TRBD1. The ends lost 5 bases at V and 2 bases at J; junction bases unmatched: 4. The germline V gene has CDR1 LNHDA and CDR2 SQIVND (reference sequence). The CDR3 contains 14 residues. The CDR3 sequence: CASSLTGGAYEQYF. The CDR3 nucleotides read TGTGCCAGTAGTTTAACAGGGGGCGCCTACGAGCAGTACTTC. The complete variable domain, with remaining parts taken from reference TRBV19 and TRBJ2-7, reads DGGITQSPKYLFRKEGQNVTLSCEQNLNHDAMYWYRQDPGQGLRLIYYSQIVNDFQKGDIAEGYSVSREKKESFPLTVTSAQKNPTAFYLCASSLTGGAYEQYFGPGTRLTVT.

The chain recombines TRBV5-1 with TRBJ2-2, with unresolved D. The CDR3 is 14 amino acids. The germline V gene encodes CDR1 SGHRS and CDR2 YFSETQ. Trimming left V 0 bases short and J 6 bases short, with 9 bases between. CDR3: CASSLGAAAGELFF. Here the CDR3 DNA reads TGCGCCAGCAGCTTGGGAGCCGCCGCCGGGGAGCTGTTTTTT.

This chain links TRBV2 with TRBJ1-4; D might be TRBD1 (5 bases). With 6 bases removed from V and 8 bases from J, the gap between germline ends came to 19 bases. The CDR3 loop spans 15 amino acids. Germline lookup yields CDR1 SNHLY and CDR2 FYNNEI. The CDR3 bases are TGTGCCAGCAGCCGTACCGGGACGGGTGTAGAAAAACTGTTTTTT. Its translation is CASSRTGTGVEKLFF.

CDR3 in amino acids: CASSSPAGGEDTGELFF. CDR3 coding DNA: TGCGCCAGCAGCTCTCCAGCGGGAGGGGAAGACACCGGGGAGCTGTTTTTT. The V call is TRBV5-1, the J call TRBJ2-2, with TRBD2 matching over 10 bases. There are 17 residues in the CDR3. Germline lookup yields CDR1 SGHRS and CDR2 YFSETQ. With V trimmed by 3 bases and J by 3 bases, 8 bases remained unmatched.

This chain joins TRBV6-6 and TRBJ2-2, with D hard to call. The V and J ends lost 6 bases and 6 bases respectively, with 8 bases between them. This CDR3 has 12 residues. Germline CDR1 and CDR2: MNHNY and SVGAGI (reference sequence). The CDR3 DNA follows: TGTGCCAGCAGCCCCTCATCCGGGGAGCTGTTTTTT. Encoded protein: CASSPSSGELFF.

J is TRBJ1-5 and V is TRBV28; TRBD1 matches at 11 bases. V lost 5 bases to trimming and J lost 7 bases; unmatched junction nucleotides: 7. CDR1 MDHEN and CDR2 SYDVKM come from the germline V gene. This CDR3 is built from 15 residues. The CDR3 protein is CASSSPGQGGQPQHF. CDR3 nucleotides: TGTGCCAGCAGTAGTCCGGGACAGGGGGGGCAGCCCCAGCATTTT.

CDR3 loop: CASSLSMGAQSHREQYF. In DNA, the CDR3 is TGTGCCAGCAGCTTATCTATGGGGGCTCAAAGCCACCGCGAGCAGTACTTC. The chain carries TRBV11-2 and TRBJ2-7, with D possibly TRBD1 on 6 matching bases. V lost 2 bases to trimming and J lost 6 bases, with 23 bases between them. This CDR3 region has 17 residues. The V gene's germline CDR1 is SGHAT and CDR2 FQNNGV. The full variable domain, in which reference TRBV11-2 and TRBJ2-7 provide the parts outside the CDR3, is EAGVAQSPRYKIIEKRQSVAFWCNPISGHATLYWYQQILGQGPKLLIQFQNNGVVDDSQLPKDRFSAERLKGVDSTLKIQPAKLEDSAVYLCASSLSMGAQSHREQYFGPGTRLTVT.

This chain connects TRBV27 to TRBJ1-1, with D unclear. The ends were cut back, 6 bases at V and 5 bases at J, with 16 bases in the middle. Germline lookup yields CDR1 MNHEY and CDR2 SMNVEV (reference sequence). The CDR3 consists of 14 residues. The CDR3 region is CASSLRAGRTEAFF. The CDR3 coding sequence is TGTGCCAGCAGCCTAAGGGCTGGGAGGACTGAAGCTTTCTTT.

The chain combines TRBV10-3 with TRBJ2-7; 9 bases fit TRBD1. Trimming removed 2 bases from V and 3 bases from J; junction bases left unmatched: 2. CDR1 is ENHRY and CDR2 is SYGVKD in the germline V gene. There are 14 residues in the CDR3. CDR3 residues: CAISEVTGGYEQYF. CDR3 in DNA: TGTGCCATCAGTGAGGTGACAGGGGGCTACGAGCAGTACTTC.

The V and J genes are TRBV5-6 and TRBJ2-5; TRBD2 matches 9 bases. Trimming took 4 bases from V and 1 from J; bases not matched to a gene: 2. This CDR3 contains 14 residues. The V gene's germline CDR1 is SGHDT and CDR2 YYEEEE. The CDR3 DNA sequence: TGTGCCAGCAGCCTAGCGGGAAGCCAAGAGACCCAGTACTTC. Protein product: CASSLAGSQETQYF.

The CDR3 sequence is CATSWGDRATEAFF. CDR3 nucleotides: TGTGCCACCAGCTGGGGGGACAGGGCAACTGAAGCTTTCTTT. The chain joins TRBV15 to TRBJ1-1; TRBD1 aligns across 9 bases. CDR3 size: 14 residues. With 5 bases clipped from V and 5 bases from J, the junction kept 6 bases outside the gene matches. Germline loops: CDR1 LNHNV, CDR2 YYDKDF (reference sequence).

J is TRBJ2-7 and V is TRBV7-6, with 11 bases lining up with TRBD2. Germline CDR1 SGHVS, CDR2 FNYEAQ. Trimming took 7 bases from V and 0 from J; bases not matched to a gene: 2. This CDR3 contains 14 residues. The CDR3 DNA reads TGTGCCAGCAAGACTAGCGGGAACTCCTACGAGCAGTACTTC. This gives the protein CASKTSGNSYEQYF.

This chain uses TRBV18 with TRBJ2-5, with 12 bases that match TRBD2. TRBJ2-7 matches the DNA end more closely, so the J call is doubtful. In germline, CDR1 is KGHSH, CDR2 LQKENI. The CDR3 length is 15 residues. This CDR3 reads CASSLLTSGRSEQYF. DNA of the CDR3: TGTGCCAGCTCACTCCTGACTAGCGGGAGAAGCGAGCAGTACTTC.

The rearrangement links TRBV19 to TRBJ1-2, with D possibly TRBD1 on 5 matching bases. V lost 6 bases to trimming and J lost 1 base, with 12 bases between them. CDR3 size: 14 residues. CDR1 and CDR2 from the germline V gene are LNHDA and SQIVND (reference sequence). The CDR3 bases are TGTGCCAGTAGCCCTATGGGGGGTAACTATGGCTACACCTTC. Translated: CASSPMGGNYGYTF.

This clone was observed a handful of times. The chain uses TRBV27 and TRBJ2-7; a weak D match, TRBD1 (5 bases). This CDR3 comprises 14 residues. Germline V gives CDR1 MNHEY, CDR2 SMNVEV (reference sequence). V lost 1 base to trimming and J lost 5 bases, with 12 bases between them. The DNA of the CDR3 is TGTGCCAGCAGTTTATTGGGCAGGGTGAACGAGCAGTACTTC. The encoded protein is CASSLLGRVNEQYF.

This chain uses TRBV2 with TRBJ2-7; 7 positions agree with TRBD2. This CDR3 region has 14 residues. With 5 bases clipped from V and 8 bases from J, the junction kept 12 bases outside the gene matches. Germline V gene lookup returns CDR1 SNHLY and CDR2 FYNNEI. CDR3 bases: TGTGCCAGCAGTCCCAGCGGGATGCGGGCTAAGCAGTACTTC. Protein sequence: CASSPSGMRAKQYF.

V gene TRBV27 combines with J gene TRBJ2-7, with 8 bases aligning to TRBD2. CDR1 and CDR2 (germline): MNHEY, SMNVEV (reference sequence). V trimming: 4 bases; J trimming: 0 bases; junction bases outside the gene matches: 5. This CDR3 has 15 residues. The CDR3 protein is CASSSLAGTSYEQYF. The DNA of the CDR3 is TGTGCCAGCAGTTCCTTAGCGGGAACCTCCTACGAGCAGTACTTC.

The chain combines TRBV18 with TRBJ1-5; TRBD1 matches at 7 bases. There are 14 residues in the CDR3. V shed 5 bases and J 4 bases; nucleotides not matched to a gene: 5. Germline V gene lookup returns CDR1 KGHSH and CDR2 LQKENI. CDR3 region: CASSVDRVNQPQHF. The CDR3 coding sequence is TGTGCCAGCTCAGTCGACAGGGTGAATCAGCCCCAGCATTTT.

J is TRBJ2-2 and V is TRBV19; D gene ambiguous. This CDR3 comprises 14 residues. Trimming removed 0 bases from V and 4 bases from J, with 6 bases in between. The germline CDR1 and CDR2 sequences are LNHDA and SQIVND (reference sequence). CDR3 bases: TGTGCCAGTAGTATAGACAGCTTCACCGGGGAGCTGTTTTTT. Translating gives CASSIDSFTGELFF.

In DNA, the CDR3 is TGTGCCAGCAGGACTGGACAGGGAAATCAGCCCCAGCATTTT. It codes for CASRTGQGNQPQHF. The chain couples TRBV28 to TRBJ1-5, with TRBD1 matching 8 bases. The CDR3 loop spans 14 amino acids. J lost 4 bases, V lost 6 bases, and 5 bases had no gene match. Per germline, CDR1 MDHEN and CDR2 SYDVKM.

The genes are TRBV11-1 and TRBJ2-1, with 15 bases identical to TRBD2. This CDR3 has 15 amino acids. Germline CDR1 reads SGHAT; CDR2 reads FQDESV (reference sequence). V was clipped by 7 bases and J by 8 bases; unmatched bases: 6. Here the CDR3 reads CASTMGLAGGDEQFF. DNA for the CDR3: TGTGCCAGCACCATGGGACTAGCGGGAGGCGATGAGCAGTTCTTC. Based on the CDR3 plus reference TRBV11-1 and TRBJ2-1, the full variable domain is EAEVAQSPRYKITEKSQAVAFWCDPISGHATLYWYRQILGQGPELLVQFQDESVVDDSQLPKDRFSAERLKGVDSTLKIQPAELGDSAMYLCASTMGLAGGDEQFFGPGTRLTVL.

The chain recombines TRBV7-8 with TRBJ2-7, with 8 bases lining up with TRBD2. This CDR3 comprises 16 residues. V lost 5 bases to trimming and J lost 5 bases; unmatched junction nucleotides: 14. Germline lookup yields CDR1 SGHVS and CDR2 FQNEAQ. Written as DNA, the CDR3 is TGTGCCAGCAGCACCCCATCCGGGACTAGTAACCACGAGCAGTACTTC. Translated, it gives CASSTPSGTSNHEQYF.

V usage is TRBV5-1 and J usage is TRBJ2-1; 10 bases map to TRBD2. There are 17 residues in the CDR3. CDR1 and CDR2 (germline): SGHRS, YFSETQ. Trimming cost V 2 bases and J 7 bases; bases outside gene matches: 12. The DNA of the CDR3 is TGCGCCAGCAGCTTACCTCCGGGACTAGCGTCTTCAAATGAGCAGTTCTTC. Its translation is CASSLPPGLASSNEQFF.

CDR3 region: CASSSSRDLYTGELFF. The CDR3 DNA reads TGTGCCAGCAGCTCTAGTAGGGACTTATACACCGGGGAGCTGTTTTTT. The genes are TRBV7-2 and TRBJ2-2; a possible D gene is TRBD2 (6 bases). The germline V and J ends were trimmed by 4 bases and 3 bases, with 15 bases remaining between them. The CDR3 extends over 16 amino acids. The V gene's germline CDR1 is SGHTA and CDR2 FQGNSA.

The chain couples TRBV19 to TRBJ2-1; TRBD1 agrees at 9 bases. CDR1 LNHDA and CDR2 SQIVND come from the germline V gene (reference sequence). V shed 2 bases, J shed 4 bases, and the junction held 3 bases outside the gene matches. CDR3 length: 15 residues. The CDR3, as DNA: TGTGCCAGTAGTATAACAGGGGGCCCTTACAATGAGCAGTTCTTC. As protein: CASSITGGPYNEQFF. The full variable domain, its missing parts supplied by reference TRBV19 and TRBJ2-1, is DGGITQSPKYLFRKEGQNVTLSCEQNLNHDAMYWYRQDPGQGLRLIYYSQIVNDFQKGDIAEGYSVSREKKESFPLTVTSAQKNPTAFYLCASSITGGPYNEQFFGPGTRLTVL.

The rearrangement joins TRBV19 to TRBJ1-4, with TRBD1 matching 8 bases. The CDR3 is 15 amino acids. From germline, CDR1 is LNHDA and CDR2 SQIVND (reference sequence). The V and J ends lost 6 bases and 0 bases, in that order; junction bases with no gene match: 3. The CDR3, as DNA: TGTGCCAGTAGGCTACAGGGGGCAACTAATGAAAAACTGTTTTTT. This gives the protein CASRLQGATNEKLFF.

As for this clone: Compared with germline, one end of the junction differs, possibly owing to a read error. This chain connects TRBV5-3 to TRBJ2-7; 8 nucleotides align to TRBD2. TRBV5-3 belongs to the ORF category, with a function that is uncertain. The CDR3 has 15 residues. The CDR3 sequence is CASSLDLAGGGEQYF. The CDR3 nucleotides are TGTGCCAGCAGCTTGGATCTGGCGGGAGGAGGGGAGCAGTACTTC.

The rearrangement links TRBV2 to TRBJ1-5; D may be TRBD1 (5 bases). The V end was cut by 5 bases, the J end by 3 bases, with 17 bases between. This CDR3 is 16 amino acids long. CDR1 and CDR2 from the germline V gene are SNHLY and FYNNEI. CDR3 DNA: TGTGCCAGCAGTAACTCACAGGAAGGGGCCAATCAGCCCCAGCATTTT. This codes for CASSNSQEGANQPQHF.

The chain's CDR3 is CASRRPGLGFGPTGELFF. The CDR3 nucleotides are TGTGCCAGCAGGCGCCCTGGACTAGGATTCGGTCCCACCGGGGAGCTGTTTTTT. This chain connects TRBV28 to TRBJ2-2, with TRBD2 matching over 7 bases. The trim removed 6 bases at V and 4 bases at J, leaving 17 bases unmatched. This CDR3 has 18 amino acids. Germline V gene sequence: CDR1 MDHEN, CDR2 SYDVKM.

The J gene is TRBJ1-2, the V gene TRBV19, with 7 bases aligning to TRBD1. Trimming at V came to 5 bases and at J to 7 bases, leaving 10 bases not matched to a gene. The CDR3 is 14 amino acids. Germline assignment: CDR1 LNHDA and CDR2 SQIVND (reference sequence). CDR3 nucleotides: TGTGCCAGTAGTCTCAAGAAGGCAGGGGGTGGCTACACCTTC. As protein: CASSLKKAGGGYTF. Supplemented by reference TRBV19 and TRBJ1-2, the full variable domain reads DGGITQSPKYLFRKEGQNVTLSCEQNLNHDAMYWYRQDPGQGLRLIYYSQIVNDFQKGDIAEGYSVSREKKESFPLTVTSAQKNPTAFYLCASSLKKAGGGYTFGSGTRLTVV.